The rows below give T cell receptor beta chains drawn from one sample of a study of blood T cell repertoires in COVID-19. Produced via immunoSEQ multiplex PCR; TCRdb's table is partial and in-frame only. The sample consists of about 180,000 clones, roughly 75% of them appearing once. The material sequenced was peripheral blood. These receptor sequences come from a man in his 70s with active or convalescent COVID-19. Both conserved end residues are part of each CDR3. Each record gives: CDR3 protein, CDR3 DNA, clone size, J gene, V gene, D gene. D genes are given only for firm matches. Clone size, where shown, is once, few, many, or a class for clones that have expanded.

CDR3 protein: CASSLVSGGAGGELFF
CDR3 DNA: TGTGCCAGCAGCCTGGTTAGCGGGGGGGCCGGCGGGGAGCTGTTTTTT
clone size: once
J gene: TRBJ2-2
V gene: TRBV7-2
D gene: TRBD2

CDR3 protein: CASSEGQGEGNTIYF
CDR3 DNA: TGTGCCAGCAGCGAGGGACAGGGAGAAGGAAACACCATATATTTT
clone size: once
J gene: TRBJ1-3
V gene: TRBV11-2
D gene: TRBD1

CDR3 protein: CASSESWDTNTEAFF
CDR3 DNA: TGCGCCAGCAGTGAAAGTTGGGACACGAACACTGAAGCTTTCTTT
clone size: NA
J gene: TRBJ1-1
V gene: TRBV10-1
D gene: NA

CDR3 protein: CASSYLLGNTGELFF
CDR3 DNA: TGTGCCAGCAGTTACTTACTAGGGAACACCGGGGAGCTGTTTTTT
clone size: NA
J gene: TRBJ2-2
V gene: TRBV6-2/TRBV6-3
D gene: NA

CDR3 protein: CAWSRGGDQPQHF
CDR3 DNA: TGTGCCTGGAGTCGAGGGGGGGATCAGCCCCAGCATTTT
clone size: NA
J gene: TRBJ1-5
V gene: TRBV30
D gene: NA

CDR3 protein: CAWSGTGVNTEAFF
CDR3 DNA: TGTGCCTGGAGTGGGACAGGGGTTAACACTGAAGCTTTCTTT
clone size: NA
J gene: TRBJ1-1
V gene: TRBV30
D gene: TRBD1

CDR3 protein: CASSQDFPSTDTQYF
CDR3 DNA: TGTGCCAGCAGCCAAGATTTTCCCTCCACAGATACGCAGTATTTT
clone size: NA
J gene: TRBJ2-3
V gene: TRBV4-2
D gene: NA

CDR3 protein: CASTDRAGGYTF
CDR3 DNA: TGTGCCAGCACCGACAGGGCCGGTGGCTACACCTTC
clone size: NA
J gene: TRBJ1-2
V gene: TRBV6-5
D gene: TRBD1

CDR3 protein: CATRYRVCDEQYF
CDR3 DNA: TGTGCCACCAGATACAGGGTTTGTGACGAGCAGTACTTC
clone size: NA
J gene: TRBJ2-7
V gene: TRBV24-1
D gene: NA

CDR3 protein: CASSQGDRGLANEKLFF
CDR3 DNA: TGCGCCAGCAGCCAAGGGGACAGGGGGCTGGCTAATGAAAAACTGTTTTTT
clone size: NA
J gene: TRBJ1-4
V gene: TRBV4-1
D gene: TRBD1